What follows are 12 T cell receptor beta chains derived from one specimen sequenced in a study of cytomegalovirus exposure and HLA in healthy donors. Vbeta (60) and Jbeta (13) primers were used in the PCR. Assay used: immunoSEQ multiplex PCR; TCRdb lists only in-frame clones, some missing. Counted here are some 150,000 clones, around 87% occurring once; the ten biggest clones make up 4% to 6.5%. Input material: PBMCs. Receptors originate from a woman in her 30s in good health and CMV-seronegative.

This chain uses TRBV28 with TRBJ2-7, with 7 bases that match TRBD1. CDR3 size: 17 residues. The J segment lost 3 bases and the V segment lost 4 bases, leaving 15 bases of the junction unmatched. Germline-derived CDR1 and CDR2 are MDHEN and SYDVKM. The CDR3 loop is CASSSLQGQLTYYEQYF. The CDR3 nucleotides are TGTGCCAGCAGTTCTCTCCAGGGACAGCTAACCTACTACGAGCAGTACTTC.

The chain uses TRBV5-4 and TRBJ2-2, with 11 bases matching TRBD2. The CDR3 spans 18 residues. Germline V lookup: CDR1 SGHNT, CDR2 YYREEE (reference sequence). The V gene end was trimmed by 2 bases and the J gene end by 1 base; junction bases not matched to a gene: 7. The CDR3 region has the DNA TGTGCCAGCAGCTTTTCGGGACTAGCGGTTATGAACACCGGGGAGCTGTTTTTT. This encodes CASSFSGLAVMNTGELFF.

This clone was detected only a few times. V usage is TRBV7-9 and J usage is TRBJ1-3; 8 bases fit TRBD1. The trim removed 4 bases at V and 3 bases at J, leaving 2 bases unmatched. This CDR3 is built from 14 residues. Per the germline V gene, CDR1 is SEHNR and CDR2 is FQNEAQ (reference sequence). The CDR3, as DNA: TGTGCCAGCAGCTACGGACAGGGTGGAAACACCATATATTTT. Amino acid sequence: CASSYGQGGNTIYF.

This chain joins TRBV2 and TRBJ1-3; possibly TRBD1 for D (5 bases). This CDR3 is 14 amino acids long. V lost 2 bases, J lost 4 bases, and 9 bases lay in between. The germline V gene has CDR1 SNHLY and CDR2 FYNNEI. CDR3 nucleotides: TGTGCCAGCAGTGAACAGGGATACGGAAACACCATATATTTT. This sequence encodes CASSEQGYGNTIYF.

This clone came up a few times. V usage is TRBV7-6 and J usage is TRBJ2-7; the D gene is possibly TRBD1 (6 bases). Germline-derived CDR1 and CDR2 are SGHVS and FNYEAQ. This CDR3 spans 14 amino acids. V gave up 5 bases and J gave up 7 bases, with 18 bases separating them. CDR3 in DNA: TGTGCCAGCAGCCCCAGCAGGGGCACGCAAGAGCAGTACTTC. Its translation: CASSPSRGTQEQYF.

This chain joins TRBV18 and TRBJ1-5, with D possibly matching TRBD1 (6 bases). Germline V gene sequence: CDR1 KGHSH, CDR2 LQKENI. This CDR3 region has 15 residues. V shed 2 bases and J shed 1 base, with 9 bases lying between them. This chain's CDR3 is CASSPTGFSNQPQHF. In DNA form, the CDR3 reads TGTGCCAGCTCACCAACAGGGTTCAGCAATCAGCCCCAGCATTTT.

For the CDR3, the DNA is TGTGCCAGCAGTTCCCGAGCCTACGAGCAGTACTTC. Encoded protein: CASSSRAYEQYF. The V and J genes are TRBV27 and TRBJ2-7; D unclear. Trimming took off 4 bases at V and 2 bases at J, with 6 bases between the two ends. From germline, CDR1 is MNHEY and CDR2 SMNVEV (reference sequence). This CDR3 region has 12 residues.

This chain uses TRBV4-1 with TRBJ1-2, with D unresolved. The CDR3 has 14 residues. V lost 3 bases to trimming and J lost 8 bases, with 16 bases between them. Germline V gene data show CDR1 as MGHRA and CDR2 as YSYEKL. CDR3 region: CASSQTGGRSGYTF. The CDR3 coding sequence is TGCGCCAGCAGCCAGACCGGAGGGCGGTCGGGCTACACCTTC.

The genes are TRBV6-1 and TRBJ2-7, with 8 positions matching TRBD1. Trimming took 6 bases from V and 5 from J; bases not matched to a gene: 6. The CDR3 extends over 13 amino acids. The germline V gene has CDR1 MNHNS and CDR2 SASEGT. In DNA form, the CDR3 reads TGTGCCAGCAGGTGGACAGGGATAAACGAGCAGTACTTC. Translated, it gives CASRWTGINEQYF.

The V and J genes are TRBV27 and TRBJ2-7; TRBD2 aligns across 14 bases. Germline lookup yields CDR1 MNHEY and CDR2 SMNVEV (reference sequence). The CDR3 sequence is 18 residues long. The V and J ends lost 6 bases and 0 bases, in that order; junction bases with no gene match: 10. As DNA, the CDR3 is TGTGCCAGCAGCCCGGGACTAGCGGGAGTCACCGTCTCCTACGAGCAGTACTTC. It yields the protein CASSPGLAGVTVSYEQYF.

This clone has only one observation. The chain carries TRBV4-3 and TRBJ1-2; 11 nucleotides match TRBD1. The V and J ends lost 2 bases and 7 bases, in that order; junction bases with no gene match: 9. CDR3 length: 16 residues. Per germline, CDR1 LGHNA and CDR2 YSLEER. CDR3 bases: TGCGCCAGCAGCCAAAAAACCGGGACAGGGGGTTTTGGCTACACCTTC. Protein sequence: CASSQKTGTGGFGYTF.

CDR3 coding DNA: TGCGCCAGCATCGGGGGGGCCGACACAGATACGCAGTATTTT. It codes for CASIGGADTDTQYF. This rearrangement joins TRBV4-1 to TRBJ2-3; 8 bases agree with TRBD2. The V gene's germline CDR1 is MGHRA and CDR2 YSYEKL. The trim removed 7 bases at V and 2 bases at J, leaving 5 bases unmatched. The CDR3 extends over 14 amino acids.